One sample yielded the 7 T cell receptor beta chains listed below, sequenced in a study of T cell changes during pregnancy in multiple sclerosis. Sequencing was performed with immunoSEQ multiplex PCR; in TCRdb, only in-frame clones are kept and a portion is missing. This table holds roughly 93,000 clones, less than 95% found once. The specimen comprised peripheral blood, sampled in the first trimester of pregnancy. The receptors stem from a female donor in good health, enrolled as a control in a pregnancy study.

The V gene is TRBV2, the J gene TRBJ1-6; 10 nucleotides match TRBD1. With 5 bases clipped from V and 13 bases from J, the junction kept 14 bases outside the gene matches. Germline V gives CDR1 SNHLY, CDR2 FYNNEI. There are 16 residues in the CDR3. For the CDR3, the DNA is TGTGCCAGCAGTCTATCTCCGGGACAGGGGCAGTCTCCCCTCCACTTT. This codes for CASSLSPGQGQSPLHF.

The V gene is TRBV6-5, the J gene TRBJ1-3; possible D gene TRBD1, 5 bases. Germline V gene lookup returns CDR1 MNHEY and CDR2 SVGAGI. V lost 0 bases, J lost 2 bases, and 5 bases lay in between. The CDR3 has 14 amino acids. The DNA of the CDR3 is TGTGCCAGCAGTTACTCAGGGGCTGGAAACACCATATATTTT. The encoded protein is CASSYSGAGNTIYF.

V gene TRBV4-3 combines with J gene TRBJ1-3; no clear D gene. This CDR3 spans 15 amino acids. Germline V gene lookup returns CDR1 LGHNA and CDR2 YSLEER. V lost 1 base and J lost 1, with 8 bases in between. The CDR3 DNA follows: TGCGCCAGCAGCCAAGGAGTGTGGTCTGGAAACACCATATATTTT. Its protein is CASSQGVWSGNTIYF.

The chain employs TRBV11-1 and TRBJ2-1; the D gene is possibly TRBD1 (6 bases). The CDR3 sequence is 14 residues long. Germline CDR1 SGHAT, CDR2 FQDESV (reference sequence). The V gene lost 5 bases and the J gene lost 6 bases, with 14 bases spanning the gap. In DNA, the CDR3 is TGTGCCAGCAGCCCTACAGGGAATCGCAATGAGCAGTTCTTC. Its translation: CASSPTGNRNEQFF.

This clone was detected only once. The DNA for the CDR3 is TGTGCCAGCAGCTTGGCGGGAGGGACACCCCTCCACTTT. This gives the protein CASSLAGGTPLHF. The V gene is TRBV5-4, the J gene TRBJ1-6; D unclear. This CDR3 contains 13 residues. The V end lost 0 bases, the J end lost 11 bases, and 9 bases lay between the germline ends. In germline, CDR1 is SGHNT, CDR2 YYREEE (reference sequence).

The chain recombines TRBV10-3 with TRBJ1-1, with D hard to call. CDR3 size: 14 residues. Germline V gene data show CDR1 as ENHRY and CDR2 as SYGVKD. The germline V and J ends were trimmed by 1 base and 2 bases, with 8 bases remaining between them. CDR3 region: CAISELADNTEAFF. The CDR3 nucleotides read TGTGCCATCAGTGAGTTGGCAGATAACACTGAAGCTTTCTTT.

J is TRBJ2-5 and V is TRBV6-5; no firm D call. The V and J ends lost 0 bases and 1 base respectively, with 9 bases between them. CDR1 MNHEY and CDR2 SVGAGI come from the germline V gene. The CDR3 is 15 amino acids. CDR3 nucleotides: TGTGCCAGCAGTTACTCGCTAAAAGCCCAAGAGACCCAGTACTTC. This encodes CASSYSLKAQETQYF.